This T cell receptor beta chain was retrieved from a study of CD8 T cells in ankylosing spondylitis. Findings of the study overall: A TCR beta motif of fewer than ten highly homologous variants appeared characteristic of ankylosing spondylitis blood. Enrichment of disease-linked clones was reportedly significant in matched ankylosing spondylitis synovial fluid. Peripheral blood samples showed relatively rare disease-linked clones, and these clones were CD8+.

Trimming removed 1 base from V and 2 bases from J, with 15 bases in between. The CDR3 consists of 16 residues. The germline V gene encodes CDR1 SGHTS and CDR2 YDEGEE. Quantitative 5'-RACE was performed with molecular barcodes, and it yielded the TCR beta libraries. Via MiXCR, TCRdb re-called the 5' RACE reads, giving one row per CDR3 protein. The sample shows 250,000 to 400,000 distinct CDR3 sequences, more than 9% of them seen only once. In its sample, this clonotype was seen many times. Its matching antigen is unknown. V and J are TRBV5-8 and TRBJ1-2; D gene uncertain. The sequenced sample consisted of blood, either unsorted or a sorted T cell fraction (not recorded which). This TCR derives from a female donor with ankylosing spondylitis or in good health (not recorded which). CDR3 bases: TGTGCCAGCAGCTTGCAGCTGAGGTTCTCCAACTATGGCTACACCTTC. Its translation: CASSLQLRFSNYGYTF.